This T cell receptor beta chain was sequenced during a study of T cell responses to AZD1222 COVID-19 vaccine (dated by TCRdb to about 2021). Some background on the complete study: AZD1222 recipients with second doses at about 4 weeks or about 12 weeks were pooled, because spike-specific TCR depth and breadth did not differ between schedules. TCR sequencing was performed for 230 to 250 trial participants, of whom 207 were given two doses of AZD1222 and some 26 were given two doses of MenACWY control vaccine. Trial participants were enrolled by age into 18-55, 56-69 and 70-plus year subgroups, with around 140, 26 and 57 TCR-sequenced participants respectively. Here is what the overall study found, with its caveats: The whole spike protein was spanned by vaccine-associated CD4 TCRs, and dominant responses were seen in regions 160-218 and 743-854. Participants were mostly white British and included more females than males, and it was suggested by the authors that clonal diversity may have been underestimated. Conclusions about previously exposed vaccinees were limited because only five to seven AZD1222 recipients were SARS-CoV-2 seropositive at baseline. Because no samples from the day 14 peak response were available, repertoires could be characterized only after the peak T cell response. In the small 56-69-year group, the increase in depth fell short of significance, most likely because of low power. Nearly half of unique spike-specific TCRs reportedly recognized epitopes outside regions mutated in the B.1.351 and B.1.1.7 variants. A significant rise in spike-specific TCR breadth and depth was observed after two AZD1222 doses relative to day 0 and relative to MenACWY recipients.

The CDR3 regions of human TCRbeta chains were analyzed by immunosequencing. The authors' pipeline ran thus. Repertoire TCRs were checked for matches against a reference library of SARS-CoV-2-specific TCRs that had been generated using the MIRA antigen-specificity platform. Breadth was defined as the fraction of unique TCRs that were SARS-CoV-2-associated. Depth was defined as the fraction of total T cells that were SARS-CoV-2-associated. Each spike-specific TCR was assigned to its reactive spike region and to a CD4 or CD8 class using the MIRA data. Log10-transformed breadth and depth values were compared by one-way ANOVA with Sidak's multiple comparisons tests. TCRdb limited this immuneACCESS table to in-frame rearrangements with V and J called. A share of clones is missing; checked studies link under half to unresolved V genes, and the rest is unexplained. V, J and clone size were drawn from that table, and D and trimming were deduced from the DNA. Recorded for this sample are approximately 120,000 clones; about nine tenths of them occurred a single time. The biggest ten clones account for roughly 7% of the sample.

For this clone: What this receptor recognizes is not known. Base quality data are lacking; no much larger clone is found one base away.

The CDR3 contains 16 residues, cysteine and phenylalanine counted. CDR3 DNA only is kept here, 48 bases in frame from base 1. The germline V gene (reference sequence) specifies LNHNV as CDR1 and YYDKDF as CDR2. The V and J ends are trimmed by 1 base and 2 bases, leaving 11 bases between them. The time point label, read with the paper, signifies: baseline before first vaccination. Vaccinee samples came from UK trials COV001 and COV002, including a single-blind randomized controlled phase 2/3 trial of AZD1222 (ChAdOx1 nCoV-19) in healthy adults. Trial participant PBMC samples were collected at day 0 and day 28 after the second dose for TCRbeta chain sequencing.

Source: peripheral blood, taken on day 0 of AZD1222 vaccination. The receptor was derived from an adult in good health. The sequence joins TRBV15 to TRBJ2-2, with TRBD1 tentatively as D gene (5 bases match). CDR3 protein: CATSRVGQLNTGELFF. The base sequence is TGTGCCACCAGCAGAGTGGGGCAGCTTAACACCGGGGAGCTGTTTTTT.